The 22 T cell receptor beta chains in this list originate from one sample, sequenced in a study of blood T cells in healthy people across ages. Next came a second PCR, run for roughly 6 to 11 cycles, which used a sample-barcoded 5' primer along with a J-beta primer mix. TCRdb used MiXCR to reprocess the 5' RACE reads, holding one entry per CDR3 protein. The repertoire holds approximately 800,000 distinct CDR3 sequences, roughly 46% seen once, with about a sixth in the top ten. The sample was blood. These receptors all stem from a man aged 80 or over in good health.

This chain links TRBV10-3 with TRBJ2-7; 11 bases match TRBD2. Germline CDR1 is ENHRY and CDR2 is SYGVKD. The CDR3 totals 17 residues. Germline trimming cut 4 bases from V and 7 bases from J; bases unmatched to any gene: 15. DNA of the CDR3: TGTGCCATCAGTGGAAATAGCGGGAGGGATTCTTCGGATGAGCAGTACTTC. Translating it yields CAISGNSGRDSSDEQYF.

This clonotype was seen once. The CDR3 loop reads CSTGRNTGELFF. The CDR3 DNA is TGCAGTACAGGGAGGAACACCGGGGAGCTGTTTTTT. This chain links TRBV20-1 with TRBJ2-2, with D possibly TRBD1 on 6 matching bases. Germline V gene data show CDR1 as DFQATT and CDR2 as SNEGSKA (reference sequence). The CDR3 has 12 amino acids. The ends were cut back, 8 bases at V and 1 base at J, with 8 bases in the middle.

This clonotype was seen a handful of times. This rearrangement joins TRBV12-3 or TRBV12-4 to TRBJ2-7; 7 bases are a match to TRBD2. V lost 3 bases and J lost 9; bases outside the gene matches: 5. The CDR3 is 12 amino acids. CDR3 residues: CASSFSGEGQYF. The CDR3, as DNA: TGTGCCAGCAGTTTCAGCGGGGAGGGGCAGTACTTC.

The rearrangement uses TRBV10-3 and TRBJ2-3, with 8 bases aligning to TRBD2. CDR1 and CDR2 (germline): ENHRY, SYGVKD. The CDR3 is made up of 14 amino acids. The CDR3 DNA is TGTGCTTCATCTGGGCGGGGGGAAAGAGATACGCAGTATTTT. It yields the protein CASSGRGERDTQYF.

The CDR3 region has the DNA TGTGCCAGCAGTGAAGCACCAGCGGGAGCGGGCACAGATACGCAGTATTTT. Protein: CASSEAPAGAGTDTQYF. This chain connects TRBV2 to TRBJ2-3, with 8 bases aligning to TRBD2. CDR1 is SNHLY, CDR2 FYNNEI, per germline. The CDR3 spans 17 residues. V lost 0 bases and J lost 1; bases outside the gene matches: 6. Based on the CDR3 plus reference TRBV2 and TRBJ2-3, the full variable domain is EPEVTQTPSHQVTQMGQEVILRCVPISNHLYFYWYRQILGQKVEFLVSFYNNEISEKSEIFDDQFSVERPDGSNFTLKIRSTKLEDSAMYFCASSEAPAGAGTDTQYFGPGTRLTVL.

CDR3 loop: CSATSEDSDNEQFF. The CDR3 region has the DNA TGCAGTGCTACCTCCGAGGACAGCGATAATGAGCAGTTCTTC. The rearrangement uses TRBV20-1 and TRBJ2-1; D is perhaps TRBD1 (6 bases). V was cut by 4 bases and J by 7 bases, with 17 bases left in between. The CDR3 contains 14 residues. CDR1 is DFQATT, CDR2 SNEGSKA, per germline (reference sequence).

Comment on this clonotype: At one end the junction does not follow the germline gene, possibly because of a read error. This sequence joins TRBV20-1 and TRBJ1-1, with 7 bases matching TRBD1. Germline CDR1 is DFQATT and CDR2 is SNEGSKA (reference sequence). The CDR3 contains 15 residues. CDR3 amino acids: CSARDRLGGGTGAFF. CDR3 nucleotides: TGCAGTGCTAGAGATCGGCTAGGGGGCGGCACTGGAGCTTTCTTT.

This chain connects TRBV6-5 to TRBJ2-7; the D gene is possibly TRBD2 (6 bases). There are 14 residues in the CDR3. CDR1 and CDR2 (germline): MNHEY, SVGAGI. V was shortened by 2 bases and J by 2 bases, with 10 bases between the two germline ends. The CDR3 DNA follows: TGTGCCAGCAGTTACGGGGGGATAACCTACGAGCAGTACTTC. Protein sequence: CASSYGGITYEQYF.

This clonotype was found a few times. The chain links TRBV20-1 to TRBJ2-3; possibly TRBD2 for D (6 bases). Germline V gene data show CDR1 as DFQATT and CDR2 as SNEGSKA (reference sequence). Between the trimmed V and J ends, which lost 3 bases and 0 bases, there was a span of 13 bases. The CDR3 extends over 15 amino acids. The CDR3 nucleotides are TGCAGTGCTAGGCTCATGGCGGGAAGCACAGATACGCAGTATTTT. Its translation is CSARLMAGSTDTQYF.

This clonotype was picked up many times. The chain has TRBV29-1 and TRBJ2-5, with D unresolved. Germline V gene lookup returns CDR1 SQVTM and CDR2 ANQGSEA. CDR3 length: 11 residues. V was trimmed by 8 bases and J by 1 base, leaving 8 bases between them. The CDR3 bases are TGCAGCCACAGCTTCCAAGAGACCCAGTACTTC. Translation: CSHSFQETQYF. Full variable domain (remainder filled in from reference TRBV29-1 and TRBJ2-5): SAVISQKPSRDICQRGTSLTIQCQVDSQVTMMFWYRQQPGQSLTLIATANQGSEATYESGFVIDKFPISRPNLTFSTLTVSNMSPEDSSIYLCSHSFQETQYFGPGTRLLVL.

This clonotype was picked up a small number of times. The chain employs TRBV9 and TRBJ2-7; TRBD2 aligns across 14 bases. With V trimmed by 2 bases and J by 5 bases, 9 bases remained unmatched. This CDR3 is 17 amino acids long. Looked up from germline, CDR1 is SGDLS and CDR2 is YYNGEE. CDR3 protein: CASSVEPGLAGENEQYF. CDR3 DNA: TGTGCCAGCAGCGTTGAACCGGGACTAGCGGGAGAGAACGAGCAGTACTTC.

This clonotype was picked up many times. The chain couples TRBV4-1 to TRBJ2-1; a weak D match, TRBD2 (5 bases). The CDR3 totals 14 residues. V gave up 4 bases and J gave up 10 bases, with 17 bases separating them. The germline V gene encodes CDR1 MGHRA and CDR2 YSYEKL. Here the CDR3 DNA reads TGCGCCAGCAGCCTAGCGTTCGGCAGCCACGAGCAGTTCTTC. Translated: CASSLAFGSHEQFF.

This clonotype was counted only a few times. The CDR3: CATDQGPETQYF. CDR3 bases: TGTGCCACAGACCAGGGGCCGGAGACCCAGTACTTC. The rearrangement links TRBV6-6 to TRBJ2-5, with D perhaps matching TRBD1 (6 bases). Germline-derived CDR1 and CDR2 are MNHNY and SVGAGI (reference sequence). This CDR3 is 12 amino acids long. The V and J ends lost 10 bases and 5 bases respectively, with 14 bases between them.

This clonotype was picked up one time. The CDR3 sequence: CASSLGSGDYNEQFF. CDR3 nucleotides: TGCGCCAGCAGCTTGGGCTCAGGGGACTACAATGAGCAGTTCTTC. The rearrangement links TRBV5-1 to TRBJ2-1, with D perhaps matching TRBD1 (6 bases). V was trimmed by 0 bases and J by 3 bases, leaving 10 bases between them. This CDR3 spans 15 amino acids. Germline loops: CDR1 SGHRS, CDR2 YFSETQ.

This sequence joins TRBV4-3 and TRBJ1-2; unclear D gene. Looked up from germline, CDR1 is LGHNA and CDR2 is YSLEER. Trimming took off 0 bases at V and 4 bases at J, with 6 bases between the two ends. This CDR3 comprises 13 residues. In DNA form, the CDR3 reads TGCGCCAGCAGCCAAGACTACAGCTATGGCTACACCTTC. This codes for CASSQDYSYGYTF.

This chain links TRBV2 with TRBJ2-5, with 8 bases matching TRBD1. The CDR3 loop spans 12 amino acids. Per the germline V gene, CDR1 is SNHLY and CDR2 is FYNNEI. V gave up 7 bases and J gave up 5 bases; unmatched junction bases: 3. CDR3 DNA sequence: TGTGCCAGCACCAGGGGGCAGGAGACCCAGTACTTC. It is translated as CASTRGQETQYF.

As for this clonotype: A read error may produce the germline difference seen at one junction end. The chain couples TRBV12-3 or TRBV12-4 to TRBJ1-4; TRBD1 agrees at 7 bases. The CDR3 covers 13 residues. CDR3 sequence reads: CAGRGVVGEKLFF. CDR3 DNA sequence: TGTGCCGGCAGGGGGGTTGTTGGTGAAAAACTGTTTTTT.

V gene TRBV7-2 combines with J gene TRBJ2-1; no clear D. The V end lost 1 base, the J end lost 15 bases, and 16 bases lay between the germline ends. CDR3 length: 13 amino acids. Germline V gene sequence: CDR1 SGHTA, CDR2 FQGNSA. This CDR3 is CASSLGESAVVFF. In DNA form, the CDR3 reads TGTGCCAGCAGCTTAGGAGAAAGTGCCGTAGTGTTCTTC. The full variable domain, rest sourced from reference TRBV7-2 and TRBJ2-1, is GAGVSQSPSNKVTEKGKDVELRCDPISGHTALYWYRQSLGQGLEFLIYFQGNSAPDKSGLPSDRFSAERTGGSVSTLTIQRTQQEDSAVYLCASSLGESAVVFFGPGTRLTVL.

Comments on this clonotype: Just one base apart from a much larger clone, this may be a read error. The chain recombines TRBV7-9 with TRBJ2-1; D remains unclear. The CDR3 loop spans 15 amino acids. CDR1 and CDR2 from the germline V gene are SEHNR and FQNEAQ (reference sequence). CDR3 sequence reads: CVSSLEASSYNEQFF. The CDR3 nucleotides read TGTGTCAGCAGCTTAGAGGCTAGCTCCTACAATGAGCAGTTCTTC.

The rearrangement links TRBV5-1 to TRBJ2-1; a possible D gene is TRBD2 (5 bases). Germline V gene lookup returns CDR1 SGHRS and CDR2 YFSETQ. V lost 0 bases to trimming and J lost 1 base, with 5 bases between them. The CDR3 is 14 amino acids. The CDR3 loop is CASSLGESYNEQFF. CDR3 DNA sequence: TGCGCCAGCAGCTTGGGGGAGTCCTACAATGAGCAGTTCTTC.

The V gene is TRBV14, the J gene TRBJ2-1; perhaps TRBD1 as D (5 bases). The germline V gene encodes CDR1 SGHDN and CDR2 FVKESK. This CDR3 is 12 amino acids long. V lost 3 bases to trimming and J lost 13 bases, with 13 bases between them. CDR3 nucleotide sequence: TGTGCCAGCAGCCAGGCCAGGGCGACCCAGTTCTTC. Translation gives CASSQARATQFF.

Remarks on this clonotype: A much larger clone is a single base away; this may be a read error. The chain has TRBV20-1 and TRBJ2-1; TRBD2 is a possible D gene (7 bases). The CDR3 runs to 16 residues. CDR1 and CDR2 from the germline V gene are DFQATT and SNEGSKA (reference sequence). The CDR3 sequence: CSARGGGSPSYNERFF. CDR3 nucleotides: TGCAGTGCTAGGGGGGGCGGGAGCCCCTCCTACAATGAGCGGTTCTTC.